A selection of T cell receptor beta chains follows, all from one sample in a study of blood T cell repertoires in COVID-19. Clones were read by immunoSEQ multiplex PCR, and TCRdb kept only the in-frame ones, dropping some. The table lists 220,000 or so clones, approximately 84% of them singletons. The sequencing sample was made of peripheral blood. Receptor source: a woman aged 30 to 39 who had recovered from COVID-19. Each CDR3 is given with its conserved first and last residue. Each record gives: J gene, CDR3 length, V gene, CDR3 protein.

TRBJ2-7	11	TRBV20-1	CSVPGGPEQYF
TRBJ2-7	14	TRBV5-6	CASSAPQGAAEQYF
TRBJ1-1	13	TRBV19	CASSLAPYTEAFF
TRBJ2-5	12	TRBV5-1	CASSSQQETQYF
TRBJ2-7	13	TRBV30	CACWDRVGYEQYF
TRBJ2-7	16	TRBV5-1	CASSQGTSGRAGEQYF
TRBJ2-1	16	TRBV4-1	CASSQLAGGLVNEQFF
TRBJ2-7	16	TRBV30	CAWSVWGGQGSYEQYF
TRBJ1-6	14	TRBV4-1	CASSQDREGSPLHF
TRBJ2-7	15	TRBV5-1	CASSPETRTPYEQYF
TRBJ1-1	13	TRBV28	CASIKGQGHSHFF
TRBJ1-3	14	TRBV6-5	CASSSEGFGNTIYF
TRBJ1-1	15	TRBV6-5	CASRWQGAANTEAFF
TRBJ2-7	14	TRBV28	CASSSIQGSYEQYF
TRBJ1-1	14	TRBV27	CASSLNTGTTEAFF
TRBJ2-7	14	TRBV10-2	CASSLGGAYGEQYF
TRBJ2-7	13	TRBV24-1	CATSTGQSYEQYF
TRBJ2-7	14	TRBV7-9	CASSRQGPTYEQYF
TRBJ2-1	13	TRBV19	CASSNRGGDEQFF
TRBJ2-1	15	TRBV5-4	CASSWVAGGGNEQFF
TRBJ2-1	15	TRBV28	CASSLYRLVGNEQFF
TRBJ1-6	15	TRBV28	CASSPGETSSSPLHF
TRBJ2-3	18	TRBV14	CASSPPGGTSGGTDTQYF
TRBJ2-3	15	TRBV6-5	CATRGGLLKADTQYF
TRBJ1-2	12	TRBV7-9	CASSWTGDGYTF
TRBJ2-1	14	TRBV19	CASSIGSQRNEQFF
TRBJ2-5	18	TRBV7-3	CASSLKPPRTGGGQTQYF
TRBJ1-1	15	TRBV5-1	CASRSLRGENTEAFF
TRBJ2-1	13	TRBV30	CAWSVQTYNEQFF
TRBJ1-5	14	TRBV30	CAWGPGVWGQPQHF
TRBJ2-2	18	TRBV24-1	CATSDLTGGRDSTGELFF
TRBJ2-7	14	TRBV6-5	CASSSTSGPLEQYF
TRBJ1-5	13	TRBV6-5	CASRTGSHQPQHF
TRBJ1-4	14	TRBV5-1	CASSLDSYNEKLFF
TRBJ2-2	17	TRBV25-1	CASSDPLATGWNGELFF
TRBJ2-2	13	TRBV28	CASSITGNRELFF
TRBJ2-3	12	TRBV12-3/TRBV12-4	CASKLGADTQYF
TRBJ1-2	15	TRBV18	CASSKGRTGRGGYTF
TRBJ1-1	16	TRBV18	CASSPYYRGLGTEAFF
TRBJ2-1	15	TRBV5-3	CARSLGIRTSYEQFF
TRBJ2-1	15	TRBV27	CASSFQGASYNEQFF
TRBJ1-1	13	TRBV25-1	CASSEFKNTEAFF
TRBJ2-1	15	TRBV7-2	CASSATSGSYNEQFF
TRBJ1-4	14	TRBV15	CATSVPPRDEKLFF